These 2 T cell receptor beta chains were sequenced from one sample in a study of blood T cell repertoires in COVID-19. Some clones are missing from TCRdb's copy, which holds only in-frame ones; the method was immunoSEQ multiplex PCR. Of roughly 67,000 clones listed, roughly 71% are singletons. Sequencing was done on a sample of peripheral blood. The receptors were gathered from a woman between 45 and 65 years old with active or convalescent COVID-19.

This chain joins TRBV3-1 (or the pseudogene TRBV3-2) and TRBJ2-1; TRBD2 is a possible D gene (6 bases). The CDR3 length is 18 residues. Trimming cost V 6 bases and J 0 bases, with 21 bases left between them. The V gene's germline CDR1 is LGHDT and CDR2 YNNKEL (reference sequence). CDR3 protein: CASSGPPGSSGSYNEQFF. DNA of the CDR3: TGTGCCAGCAGTGGCCCGCCCGGGAGTTCCGGCTCCTACAATGAGCAGTTCTTC.

V usage is TRBV23-1 and J usage is TRBJ2-4, with a tentative D call TRBD2 (5 bases). TRBV23-1 is assigned to the ORF class and has an uncertain function. The CDR3 is 14 amino acids. V was shortened by 4 bases and J by 10 bases, with 17 bases between the two germline ends. The CDR3 sequence: CASSPGPSPGIQYF. CDR3 DNA sequence: TGCGCCAGCAGTCCCGGGCCTTCTCCGGGAATTCAGTACTTC.